These T cell receptor beta chains were read from a single sample in a study of T cell responses to AZD1222 COVID-19 vaccine. TCRdb's table, derived via immunoSEQ multiplex PCR, lists solely in-frame clones and lacks some. The table lists around 140,000 clones, 80% to 90% of them singletons. Here the sequenced sample was peripheral blood, taken on day 0 of AZD1222 vaccination. Receptor source: an adult in good health. Each CDR3 is given with its conserved first and last residue. A D gene is named only where the DNA matches it firmly. Only some rows state a clone size, as once, few, many or a class for expanded clones.

cdr3_nt: TGCGCCAGCAGCTTGGGATCGAACTATGGCTACACCTTC; cdr3_aa: CASSLGSNYGYTF; clone_size: -; d_call: -; v_call: TRBV5-1; j_call: TRBJ1-2
cdr3_nt: TGCGCCAGCAGCTTGGGTCAGGTCTCCTACGAGCAGTACTTC; cdr3_aa: CASSLGQVSYEQYF; clone_size: -; d_call: -; v_call: TRBV5-1; j_call: TRBJ2-7
cdr3_nt: TGCAGCGTAGGGACAGACTACGAGCAGTACTTC; cdr3_aa: CSVGTDYEQYF; clone_size: once; d_call: TRBD1; v_call: TRBV29-1; j_call: TRBJ2-7
cdr3_nt: TGTGCCAGCAGATTACAGGGAGCCTCCTACGAGCAGTACTTC; cdr3_aa: CASRLQGASYEQYF; clone_size: -; d_call: -; v_call: TRBV5-4; j_call: TRBJ2-7
cdr3_nt: TGTGCCAGTAGTCTCGCGGGAGAAAAACTGTTTTTT; cdr3_aa: CASSLAGEKLFF; clone_size: -; d_call: -; v_call: TRBV19; j_call: TRBJ1-4
cdr3_nt: TGTGCCAGCGGGCAGGGGGTAACTAATGAAAAACTGTTTTTT; cdr3_aa: CASGQGVTNEKLFF; clone_size: -; d_call: TRBD1; v_call: TRBV11-2; j_call: TRBJ1-4
cdr3_nt: TGTGCCACCATCCAGGGTTACACCGGGGAGCTGTTTTTT; cdr3_aa: CATIQGYTGELFF; clone_size: -; d_call: -; v_call: TRBV15; j_call: TRBJ2-2
cdr3_nt: TGTGCCAGCAGTCCCTCCTACAATGAGCAGTTCTTC; cdr3_aa: CASSPSYNEQFF; clone_size: -; d_call: -; v_call: TRBV2; j_call: TRBJ2-1
cdr3_nt: TGCGCCAGCAGCCAACAGGGCCCCAATTCACCCCTCCACTTT; cdr3_aa: CASSQQGPNSPLHF; clone_size: -; d_call: -; v_call: TRBV5-1; j_call: TRBJ1-6
cdr3_nt: TGTGCCAGCAGCTTGCTTCCCCGGGGGGTCCCAGATACGCAGTATTTT; cdr3_aa: CASSLLPRGVPDTQYF; clone_size: -; d_call: TRBD2; v_call: TRBV7-4; j_call: TRBJ2-3
cdr3_nt: TGTGCCAGCAGTCAAAGGGGGTCAGAGACCCAGTACTTC; cdr3_aa: CASSQRGSETQYF; clone_size: -; d_call: -; v_call: TRBV7-2; j_call: TRBJ2-5
cdr3_nt: TGTGCCAGCAGCTCCCGGGACAGGGGCTACGAGCAGTACTTC; cdr3_aa: CASSSRDRGYEQYF; clone_size: -; d_call: TRBD1; v_call: TRBV3-1/TRBV3-2; j_call: TRBJ2-7
cdr3_nt: TGTGCCAGCAGCTCCGTGGCCTCCTACGAGCAGTACTTC; cdr3_aa: CASSSVASYEQYF; clone_size: -; d_call: -; v_call: TRBV5-6; j_call: TRBJ2-7
cdr3_nt: TGTGCCAGCAGTTTAGGGGTAGAAAAACTGTTTTTT; cdr3_aa: CASSLGVEKLFF; clone_size: -; d_call: -; v_call: TRBV12-3/TRBV12-4; j_call: TRBJ1-4
cdr3_nt: TGTGCCTGGAGCCGGGACTCTGGAAACACCATATATTTT; cdr3_aa: CAWSRDSGNTIYF; clone_size: once; d_call: -; v_call: TRBV30; j_call: TRBJ1-3
cdr3_nt: TGTGCCAGCAGCTTACCAGGGTTAATTGAGCGCGGCTACACCTTC; cdr3_aa: CASSLPGLIERGYTF; clone_size: -; d_call: -; v_call: TRBV7-6; j_call: TRBJ1-2
cdr3_nt: TGTGCCAGTAGTATAGCGGCAGGGCGGAAAAGCGGTGGCAATCAGCCCCAGCATTTT; cdr3_aa: CASSIAAGRKSGGNQPQHF; clone_size: -; d_call: -; v_call: TRBV19; j_call: TRBJ1-5
cdr3_nt: TGTGCCAGCAGCTTGGCGGGAGGGTCCACAGATACGCAGTATTTT; cdr3_aa: CASSLAGGSTDTQYF; clone_size: -; d_call: TRBD2; v_call: TRBV5-6; j_call: TRBJ2-3
cdr3_nt: TGTGCCAGCAGTGACCTAGATCAGCCCCAGCATTTT; cdr3_aa: CASSDLDQPQHF; clone_size: -; d_call: -; v_call: TRBV6-1; j_call: TRBJ1-5
cdr3_nt: TGCGCCAGCAGCTTGAGCGGGGGAACCTACGAGCAGTACTTC; cdr3_aa: CASSLSGGTYEQYF; clone_size: -; d_call: TRBD2; v_call: TRBV5-1; j_call: TRBJ2-7
cdr3_nt: TGTGCCAGCAGCTTCGGGGTTTCACCCCTCCACTTT; cdr3_aa: CASSFGVSPLHF; clone_size: -; d_call: -; v_call: TRBV7-2; j_call: TRBJ1-6
cdr3_nt: TGTGCCAGCCTTGGGGGACCAGGAGTCGGGGGGACCTACAATGAGCAGTTCTTC; cdr3_aa: CASLGGPGVGGTYNEQFF; clone_size: few; d_call: TRBD2; v_call: TRBV2; j_call: TRBJ2-1
cdr3_nt: TGTGCCAGCAGTTACTCTAGCAGGTCTGGAAACACCATATATTTT; cdr3_aa: CASSYSSRSGNTIYF; clone_size: -; d_call: -; v_call: TRBV6-5; j_call: TRBJ1-3
cdr3_nt: TGTGCCAGCAGCCAAGAGGGTGGCAGGGGGCAGAACACCGGGGAGCTGTTTTTT; cdr3_aa: CASSQEGGRGQNTGELFF; clone_size: -; d_call: TRBD1; v_call: TRBV4-2; j_call: TRBJ2-2
cdr3_nt: TGTGCCAGCAGTAGCGGGGGGCCCCCCATGAACAATGAGCAGTTCTTC; cdr3_aa: CASSSGGPPMNNEQFF; clone_size: once; d_call: TRBD2; v_call: TRBV5-4; j_call: TRBJ2-1
cdr3_nt: TGTGCCAGCAGTTTATCGAGGACAGACAATTCACCCCTCCACTTT; cdr3_aa: CASSLSRTDNSPLHF; clone_size: -; d_call: -; v_call: TRBV27; j_call: TRBJ1-6
cdr3_nt: TGCGCCAGCAGCCCACTGGGGCGGAACACTGAAGCTTTCTTT; cdr3_aa: CASSPLGRNTEAFF; clone_size: -; d_call: -; v_call: TRBV5-1; j_call: TRBJ1-1
cdr3_nt: TGTGCCAGCAGGGACTCTGGGGCCAACGTCCTGACTTTC; cdr3_aa: CASRDSGANVLTF; clone_size: -; d_call: -; v_call: TRBV27; j_call: TRBJ2-6
cdr3_nt: TGTGCTAGTGGCAACTCCCCCTGGGGCACCTATGGCTACACCTTC; cdr3_aa: CASGNSPWGTYGYTF; clone_size: -; d_call: -; v_call: TRBV12-5; j_call: TRBJ1-2
cdr3_nt: TGTGCCAGCAGTTACGGTCTGAGCACAGATACGCAGTATTTT; cdr3_aa: CASSYGLSTDTQYF; clone_size: -; d_call: -; v_call: TRBV6-5; j_call: TRBJ2-3
cdr3_nt: TGTGCCAGCAGTTTCCACCCAGATACGCAGTATTTT; cdr3_aa: CASSFHPDTQYF; clone_size: -; d_call: -; v_call: TRBV28; j_call: TRBJ2-3
cdr3_nt: TGTGCCTGGAGTGGGACAGGGATATGGGGAGCTTTCTTT; cdr3_aa: CAWSGTGIWGAFF; clone_size: -; d_call: TRBD1; v_call: TRBV30; j_call: TRBJ1-1
cdr3_nt: TGTGCCAGCAGCTTAGGGGCAGACAGAGCGGGCGAAAAACTGTTTTTT; cdr3_aa: CASSLGADRAGEKLFF; clone_size: -; d_call: -; v_call: TRBV7-9; j_call: TRBJ1-4
cdr3_nt: TGTGCCAGCAGTTTGGCCCCCGGGACAGGCTCCTACGAGCAGTACTTC; cdr3_aa: CASSLAPGTGSYEQYF; clone_size: once; d_call: TRBD1; v_call: TRBV27; j_call: TRBJ2-7
cdr3_nt: TGTGCCACCAGCAGGGATATCCGGATCGAGCAGTACTTC; cdr3_aa: CATSRDIRIEQYF; clone_size: -; d_call: -; v_call: TRBV15; j_call: TRBJ2-7
cdr3_nt: TGTGCCAGCAGCCAAGTTGGACAGGGTTACAATGAGCAGTTCTTC; cdr3_aa: CASSQVGQGYNEQFF; clone_size: once; d_call: TRBD1; v_call: TRBV14; j_call: TRBJ2-1
cdr3_nt: TGCGCCAGCAGCTTCTTTGGCGGTGAAAGAAATGAGCAGTTCTTC; cdr3_aa: CASSFFGGERNEQFF; clone_size: -; d_call: -; v_call: TRBV5-1; j_call: TRBJ2-1
cdr3_nt: TGTGCCAGCAGTTGGGGGACTACAGATACGCAGTATTTT; cdr3_aa: CASSWGTTDTQYF; clone_size: -; d_call: -; v_call: TRBV28; j_call: TRBJ2-3
cdr3_nt: TGTGCCAGCAGCGGACAGGGGAACACTGAAGCTTTCTTT; cdr3_aa: CASSGQGNTEAFF; clone_size: -; d_call: TRBD1; v_call: TRBV11-3; j_call: TRBJ1-1
cdr3_nt: TGTGCCAGCAGGTCCCGCGGGAGCTCCTACAATGAGCAGTTCTTC; cdr3_aa: CASRSRGSSYNEQFF; clone_size: -; d_call: TRBD2; v_call: TRBV5-8; j_call: TRBJ2-1
cdr3_nt: TGTGCCAGCAGTGAGCGGTACGAGCAGTACTTC; cdr3_aa: CASSERYEQYF; clone_size: -; d_call: -; v_call: TRBV2; j_call: TRBJ2-7
cdr3_nt: TGTGCCAGCAGTTTCCCCAACCGGGCGGGCTACACCTTC; cdr3_aa: CASSFPNRAGYTF; clone_size: -; d_call: -; v_call: TRBV28; j_call: TRBJ1-2
cdr3_nt: TGTGCCAGCAGAAAACCAGGGGACAACTCTGGAAACACCATATATTTT; cdr3_aa: CASRKPGDNSGNTIYF; clone_size: -; d_call: -; v_call: TRBV9; j_call: TRBJ1-3
cdr3_nt: TGTGCCAGCTCACCACGGAGGGGCGCGGAAGATACGCAGTATTTT; cdr3_aa: CASSPRRGAEDTQYF; clone_size: -; d_call: -; v_call: TRBV18; j_call: TRBJ2-3
cdr3_nt: TGTGCCAGCAGCTGGACCGGGACGGCCTATGGCTACACCTTC; cdr3_aa: CASSWTGTAYGYTF; clone_size: -; d_call: -; v_call: TRBV5-8; j_call: TRBJ1-2